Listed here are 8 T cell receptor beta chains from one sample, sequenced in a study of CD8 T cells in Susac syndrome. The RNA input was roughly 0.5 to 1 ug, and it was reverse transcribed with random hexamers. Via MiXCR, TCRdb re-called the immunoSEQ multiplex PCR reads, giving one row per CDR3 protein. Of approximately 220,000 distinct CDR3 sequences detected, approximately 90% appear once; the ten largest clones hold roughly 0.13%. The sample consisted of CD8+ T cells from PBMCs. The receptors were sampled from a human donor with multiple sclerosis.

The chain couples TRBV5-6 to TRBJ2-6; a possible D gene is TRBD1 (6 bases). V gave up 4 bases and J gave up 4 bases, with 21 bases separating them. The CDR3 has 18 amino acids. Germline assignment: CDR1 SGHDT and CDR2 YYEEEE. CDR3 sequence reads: CASSPTGSGVSGANVLTF. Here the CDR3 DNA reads TGTGCCAGCAGCCCAACAGGGTCTGGGGTATCCGGGGCCAACGTCCTGACTTTC.

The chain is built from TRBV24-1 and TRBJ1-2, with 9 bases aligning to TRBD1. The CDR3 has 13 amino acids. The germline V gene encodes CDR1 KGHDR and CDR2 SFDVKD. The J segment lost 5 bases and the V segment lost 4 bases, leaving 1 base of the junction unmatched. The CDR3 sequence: CATSEDRGYGYTF. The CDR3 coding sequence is TGTGCCACCAGTGAGGACAGGGGATATGGCTACACCTTC.

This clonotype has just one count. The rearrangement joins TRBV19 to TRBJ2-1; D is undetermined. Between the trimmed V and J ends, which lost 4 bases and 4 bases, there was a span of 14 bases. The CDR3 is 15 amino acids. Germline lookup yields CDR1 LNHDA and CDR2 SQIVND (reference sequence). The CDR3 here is CASSNLRKRYNEQFF. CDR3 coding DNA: TGTGCCAGTAGTAACCTTCGAAAGAGGTACAATGAGCAGTTCTTC.

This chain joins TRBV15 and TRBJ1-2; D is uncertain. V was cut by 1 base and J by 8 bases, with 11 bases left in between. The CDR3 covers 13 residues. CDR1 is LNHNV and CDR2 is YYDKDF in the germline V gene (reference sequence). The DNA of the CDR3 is TGTGCCACCAGCAGAGGCCCGGCAGACGGCTACACCTTC. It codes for CATSRGPADGYTF.

As DNA, the CDR3 is TGTGCCAGTTCAGAAAGGACTAGCGGCCAAGAGACCCAGTACTTC. This sequence encodes CASSERTSGQETQYF. The gene calls are TRBV19 and TRBJ2-5; 10 nucleotides agree with TRBD2. The V segment lost 8 bases and the J segment 1 base; nucleotides outside the gene matches: 7. The CDR3 length is 15 residues. In germline, CDR1 is LNHDA, CDR2 SQIVND (reference sequence). Full variable domain (outside the CDR3, taken from reference TRBV19 and TRBJ2-5): DGGITQSPKYLFRKEGQNVTLSCEQNLNHDAMYWYRQDPGQGLRLIYYSQIVNDFQKGDIAEGYSVSREKKESFPLTVTSAQKNPTAFYLCASSERTSGQETQYFGPGTRLLVL.

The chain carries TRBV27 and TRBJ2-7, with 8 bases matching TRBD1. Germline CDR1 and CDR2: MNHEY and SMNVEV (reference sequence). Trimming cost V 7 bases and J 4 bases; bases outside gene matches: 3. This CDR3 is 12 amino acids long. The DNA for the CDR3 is TGTGCCAGCATCGGACAGGGTTACGAGCAGTACTTC. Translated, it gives CASIGQGYEQYF.

CDR3 sequence: CATSHGHSYGYTF. The CDR3 region has the DNA TGTGCCACCTCACACGGTCATTCCTATGGCTACACCTTC. This sequence joins TRBV19 and TRBJ1-2, with D hard to call. The CDR3 is 13 residues long. V lost 10 bases and J lost 4, with 16 bases in between. Germline V lookup: CDR1 LNHDA, CDR2 SQIVND (reference sequence). Drawing the rest from reference TRBV19 and TRBJ1-2, the complete variable domain is DGGITQSPKYLFRKEGQNVTLSCEQNLNHDAMYWYRQDPGQGLRLIYYSQIVNDFQKGDIAEGYSVSREKKESFPLTVTSAQKNPTAFYLCATSHGHSYGYTFGSGTRLTVV.

The CDR3 region has the DNA TGTGCCAGCAGCTTCTTATCGGGGACAGCTTTCTTT. Its protein is CASSFLSGTAFF. The V call is TRBV5-6, the J call TRBJ1-1; D may be TRBD1 (5 bases). The CDR3 runs to 12 residues. Trimming removed 2 bases at V and 10 bases at J, with 12 bases between. Germline CDR1 is SGHDT and CDR2 is YYEEEE.